This T cell receptor beta chain was recovered during a study of beta chain features in type 1 diabetes. Study conclusions and caveats: Within each of all four CD4+ subsets, Type 1 diabetes patients had TCRB CDR3s that were moderately but significantly shorter.

Sequencing targeted expressed TCRB transcripts, as all isolated RNA had been reverse transcribed. The data were produced by immunoSEQ multiplex PCR, yet TCRdb's version contains in-frame clones alone and is incomplete. The sample lists 100,000 to 150,000 clones, 7.5% to 9.5% occurring once. Trimming left V 8 bases short and J 8 bases short, with 16 bases between. Germline lookup yields CDR1 SNHLY and CDR2 FYNNEI. CDR3 length: 13 amino acids. To note about this clone: Its antigen is unknown.

The sample consisted of central memory CD4+ T cells from blood. The receptor was isolated from a man aged 25 to 45 with type 1 diabetes. V gene TRBV2 combines with J gene TRBJ2-1, with TRBD2 as a possible D gene (6 bases). The CDR3 DNA sequence: TGTGCCAGCGGGCGGGATCTCGGGGATGAGCAGTTCTTC. This translates into CASGRDLGDEQFF.